The 16 T cell receptor beta chains below were found in one sample sequenced in a study of cytomegalovirus exposure and HLA in healthy donors. In the PCR, 60 Vbeta and 13 Jbeta primers were used. Profiling relied on immunoSEQ multiplex PCR, and the TCRdb table lists in-frame clones only, not all of them. Here the sample table reports 96,000 or so clones. The sequenced sample was PBMCs. Receptors originate from a woman aged 25 to 45 in good health and CMV-seronegative.

The genes are TRBV10-2 and TRBJ2-1; 8 bases fit TRBD2. Looked up from germline, CDR1 is WSHSY and CDR2 is SAAADI. CDR3 size: 13 residues. Trimming at V came to 7 bases and at J to 7 bases, leaving 6 bases not matched to a gene. The CDR3 is CASNSAGENEQFF. The DNA of the CDR3 is TGCGCCAGCAATTCAGCGGGAGAAAATGAGCAGTTCTTC.

To note about this clone: At one of its ends the junction is not consistent with the germline gene, which may arise from a read error. Other DNA sequences in the sample encode the same CDR3. The V gene is TRBV27, the J gene TRBJ1-5; D remains ambiguous. The CDR3 has 14 amino acids. The germline CDR1 and CDR2 sequences are MNHEY and SMNVEV (reference sequence). The CDR3 bases are TGCGCCAGCAGTTCCCGACAAAGCAATCAGCCCCAGCATTTT. Translated, it gives CASSSRQSNQPQHF.

The chain employs TRBV19 and TRBJ2-5; 7 bases agree with TRBD2. Germline lookup yields CDR1 LNHDA and CDR2 SQIVND (reference sequence). The CDR3 sequence is 13 residues long. The V gene end was trimmed by 7 bases and the J gene end by 2 bases; junction bases not matched to a gene: 4. In nucleotides, the CDR3 is TGTGCCAGTACCCAGGGAGGGCAAGAGACCCAGTACTTC. Its protein product is CASTQGGQETQYF.

The rearrangement uses TRBV6-1 and TRBJ2-7; D is perhaps TRBD1 (6 bases). CDR3 length equals 15 residues. Germline CDR1 is MNHNS and CDR2 is SASEGT. Between the trimmed V and J ends, which lost 6 bases and 3 bases, there was a span of 18 bases. The CDR3: CASSHSTAGVYEQYF. As DNA, the CDR3 is TGTGCCAGCAGCCATTCGACGGCAGGGGTCTACGAGCAGTACTTC.

This chain joins TRBV7-6 and TRBJ1-1; 8 bases fit TRBD1. V shed 5 bases, J shed 1 base, and the junction held 3 bases outside the gene matches. This CDR3 is 14 amino acids long. The germline V gene encodes CDR1 SGHVS and CDR2 FNYEAQ. CDR3 bases: TGTGCCAGCAGCCCGGGACAGGCGAACACTGAAGCTTTCTTT. It encodes CASSPGQANTEAFF.

This rearrangement joins TRBV4-1 to TRBJ2-2; perhaps TRBD2 as D (6 bases). CDR1 is MGHRA and CDR2 is YSYEKL in the germline V gene. The CDR3 contains 17 residues. Trimming pared 3 bases from V and 0 bases from J, leaving 14 bases between. Here the CDR3 DNA reads TGCGCCAGCAGCCAGAGAGCGGGCGCCTCGAACACCGGGGAGCTGTTTTTT. It yields the protein CASSQRAGASNTGELFF.

The chain recombines TRBV9 with TRBJ2-3; D is uncertain. CDR1 and CDR2 (germline): SGDLS, YYNGEE. V was pared by 4 bases and J by 4 bases, with 7 bases between. The CDR3 length is 12 residues. The CDR3 is CASSLPSDTQYF. As DNA, the CDR3 is TGTGCCAGCAGCCTCCCCTCAGATACGCAGTATTTT.

This rearrangement joins TRBV5-6 to TRBJ2-3; the D gene is possibly TRBD2 (6 bases). The V end lost 2 bases, the J end lost 6 bases, and 16 bases lay between the germline ends. Germline CDR1 SGHDT, CDR2 YYEEEE. The CDR3 spans 15 residues. DNA for the CDR3: TGTGCCAGCAGCTTCAAAGGAGGGCCATCGGATACGCAGTATTTT. It codes for CASSFKGGPSDTQYF.

The rearrangement uses TRBV5-1 and TRBJ2-3; perhaps TRBD2 as D (6 bases). The V end was cut by 4 bases, the J end by 5 bases, with 17 bases between. The CDR3 totals 15 residues. CDR1 and CDR2 (germline): SGHRS, YFSETQ. The CDR3 region is CASSNRVGEVDTQYF. As DNA, the CDR3 is TGCGCCAGCAGCAATAGGGTGGGGGAGGTAGATACGCAGTATTTT.

CDR3 DNA sequence: TGTGCCAGCAGTTACGGTGGCGGGAGGCTCAGGGAGACCCAGTACTTC. Translation: CASSYGGGRLRETQYF. The chain carries TRBV6-6 and TRBJ2-5; 8 bases are a match to TRBD2. The V gene's germline CDR1 is MNHNY and CDR2 SVGAGI (reference sequence). V shed 2 bases, J shed 5 bases, and the junction held 10 bases outside the gene matches. CDR3 size: 16 residues.

The V call is TRBV15, the J call TRBJ2-3; weak D call: TRBD1 (6 bases). CDR1 LNHNV and CDR2 YYDKDF come from the germline V gene (reference sequence). The CDR3 runs 13 residues. V was shortened by 3 bases and J by 9 bases, with 13 bases between the two germline ends. The chain's CDR3 is CATSSSGGGTQYF. Here the CDR3 DNA reads TGTGCCACCAGCAGCAGCGGTGGGGGCACGCAGTATTTT. Looking up the rest from reference TRBV15 and TRBJ2-3 gives the full variable domain: DAMVIQNPRYQVTQFGKPVTLSCSQTLNHNVMYWYQQKSSQAPKLLFHYYDKDFNNEADTPDNFQSRRPNTSFCFLDIRSPGLGDTAMYLCATSSSGGGTQYFGPGTRLTVL.

The chain employs TRBV29-1 and TRBJ1-2, with D uncertain. V lost 6 bases and J 0 bases, leaving 11 bases between the germline ends. CDR3 length: 13 amino acids. CDR1 is SQVTM and CDR2 is ANQGSEA in the germline V gene. The CDR3 here is CSVEGEANYGYTF. In nucleotides, the CDR3 is TGCAGCGTGGAGGGTGAAGCTAACTATGGCTACACCTTC.

The chain employs TRBV18 and TRBJ2-3, with unresolved D. Trimming cost V 2 bases and J 5 bases, with 8 bases left between them. The CDR3 has 13 amino acids. Germline loops: CDR1 KGHSH, CDR2 LQKENI. This CDR3 is CASSPGRGDTQYF. In DNA, the CDR3 is TGTGCCAGCTCACCAGGAAGAGGAGATACGCAGTATTTT.

The chain is built from TRBV7-9 and TRBJ1-5, with 10 bases lining up with TRBD1. The V and J ends lost 5 bases and 9 bases, in that order; junction bases with no gene match: 10. The CDR3 has 15 amino acids. Germline CDR1 and CDR2: SEHNR and FQNEAQ (reference sequence). CDR3 sequence: CASSLGLDRGWPQHF. The CDR3 DNA reads TGTGCCAGCAGCCTCGGGTTGGACAGGGGGTGGCCCCAGCATTTT.

Points on this clone: At the DNA level, this CDR3 is encoded by other sequences in the same sample as well. The chain joins TRBV5-1 to TRBJ2-7, with a possible D match to TRBD2 (5 bases). This CDR3 comprises 14 residues. Germline-derived CDR1 and CDR2 are SGHRS and YFSETQ. V was shortened by 3 bases and J by 6 bases, with 16 bases between the two germline ends. The CDR3 region has the DNA TGCGCCAGCAGCTCCCGTTCGGGGTCGGTCGAGCAGTACTTC. Residues: CASSSRSGSVEQYF.

The DNA of the CDR3 is TGTGCCATCAGTGAGGTACAGGGTAATCAGCCCCAGCATTTT. It is translated as CAISEVQGNQPQHF. The genes are TRBV10-3 and TRBJ1-5, with D possibly matching TRBD1 (6 bases). The CDR3 has 14 amino acids. V lost 2 bases and J 4 bases, leaving 9 bases between the germline ends. Germline-derived CDR1 and CDR2 are ENHRY and SYGVKD.